This TCR beta chain was retrieved from a study of control samples from healthy donors and cancer patients. Clones were sequenced by immunoSEQ multiplex PCR, and TCRdb holds only the in-frame ones, with some missing. This sample has some 130,000 clones; 92% occur once, and the top ten carry 4.5% to 7%. There are 12 residues in the CDR3. Germline loops: CDR1 SEHNR, CDR2 FQNEAQ (reference sequence). V lost 0 bases and J lost 7, with 6 bases in between. The gene calls are TRBV7-9 and TRBJ1-1, with D unclear. This clonotype was sampled from a man between 18 and 29 years old in good health. What was sequenced was blood. Here the CDR3 DNA reads TGTGCCAGCAGCTTAGCGGGGTTTGAAGCTTTCTTT. Translation gives CASSLAGFEAFF.